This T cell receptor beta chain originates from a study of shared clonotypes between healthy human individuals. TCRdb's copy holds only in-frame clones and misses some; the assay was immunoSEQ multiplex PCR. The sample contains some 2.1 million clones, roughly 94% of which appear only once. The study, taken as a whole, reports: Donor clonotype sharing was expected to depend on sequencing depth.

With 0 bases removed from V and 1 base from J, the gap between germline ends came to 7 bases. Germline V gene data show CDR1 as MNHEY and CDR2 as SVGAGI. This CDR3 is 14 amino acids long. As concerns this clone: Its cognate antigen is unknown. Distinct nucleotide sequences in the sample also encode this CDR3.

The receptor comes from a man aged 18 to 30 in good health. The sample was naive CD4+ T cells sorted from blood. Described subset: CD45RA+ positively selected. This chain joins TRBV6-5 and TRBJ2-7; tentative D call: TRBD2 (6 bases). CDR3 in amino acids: CASSYSGGSYEQYF. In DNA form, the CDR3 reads TGTGCCAGCAGTTACTCCGGGGGTTCCTACGAGCAGTACTTC.